This TCR beta chain was sequenced during a study of control samples from healthy donors and cancer patients. Germline CDR1 LGHNA, CDR2 YNFKEQ. This CDR3 has 14 amino acids. Trimming stripped 5 bases from V and 3 bases from J, with 10 bases between. Some clones are missing from TCRdb's copy, which holds only in-frame ones; the method was immunoSEQ multiplex PCR. The sample shows some 130,000 clones, approximately 90% of them seen only once. The chain employs TRBV4-2 and TRBJ1-4, with unresolved D. The sequenced material came from blood. This TCR was recovered from a young man in good health. The CDR3 DNA sequence: TGTGCCAGCAGCTCCGGACCGTCTAATGAAAAACTGTTTTTT. Translating gives CASSSGPSNEKLFF.